One T cell receptor (beta chain) is described in this entry. This record comes from a study of OX40 agonist ivuxolimab in advanced cancers. Overall study: Dose-escalation patients' cancers were hepatocellular carcinoma, melanoma, renal cell or head and neck cancer. Three patients, one with hepatocellular carcinoma and two with cutaneous melanoma, responded partially.

Peripheral blood came from all dose cohorts at three timepoints. Data came from immunoSEQ multiplex PCR; TCRdb stores just in-frame clones and leaves some out. The sample has about 68,000 clones, roughly 83% seen once; the top ten hold over 1.1%. Sequencing was performed on CD4+ or CD8+ T cells sorted from blood, taken in a trial of the OX40 agonist ivuxolimab. The sequence was collected from an adult with an advanced solid tumor such as melanoma, head and neck, liver or kidney cancer.

The CDR3 nucleotides read TGTGCCAGCAGCTTGGCTTGGACAGGGGCGGGTTCACCCCTCCACTTT. Translating it yields CASSLAWTGAGSPLHF. This rearrangement joins TRBV11-2 to TRBJ1-6; 9 bases line up with TRBD1. With V trimmed by 3 bases and J by 9 bases, 9 bases remained unmatched. This CDR3 spans 16 amino acids. Germline lookup yields CDR1 SGHAT and CDR2 FQNNGV.